This T cell receptor beta chain was recovered during a study of blood T cell repertoires in COVID-19. V gave up 4 bases and J gave up 4 bases; unmatched junction bases: 5. CDR1 and CDR2 from the germline V gene are SGHRS and YFSETQ. The length of the CDR3 is 14 residues. Generated by immunoSEQ multiplex PCR, the TCRdb table keeps only in-frame clones and is missing some. The table records approximately 120,000 clones, roughly 76% of them present only once. This TCR was recovered from a human donor in a cohort sampled during active COVID-19. The rearrangement joins TRBV5-1 to TRBJ1-1, with 9 nucleotides matching TRBD1. The sequenced sample consisted of peripheral blood. This CDR3 reads CASSQQGAGTEAFF. CDR3 sequence (DNA): TGCGCCAGCAGCCAACAGGGGGCGGGCACTGAAGCTTTCTTT.